Below, one TCR beta chain is given with its context. This sample was taken from a study of blood T cell repertoires in COVID-19. Study in general: The United States, Italy and Spain were the sources of the acute and convalescent COVID-19 samples. From T cells, B-cell-depleted T cells, or PBMCs came the material, which was cDNA or gDNA.

Per the authors' pipeline: Amplification from reference gene primers served as the basis for estimated nucleated cell counts. The repertoire was sequenced with immunoSEQ multiplex PCR; TCRdb's copy has only in-frame clones and lacks some. That table supplies the V and J calls and clone size; D and trimming were determined from the DNA. The sample holds 130,000 to 150,000 clones, roughly 76% seen once. The sequence was obtained from an elderly man with acute or convalescent COVID-19. Sequencing input: peripheral blood.

The CDR3 region is CASSTRLAGWDEQYF. DNA for the CDR3: TGTGCCAGCAGTACCCGACTAGCGGGTTGGGACGAGCAGTACTTC. The gene calls are TRBV6-2 or TRBV6-3 and TRBJ2-7; 10 bases fit TRBD2. Germline trimming cut 5 bases from V and 5 bases from J; bases unmatched to any gene: 9. This CDR3 is built from 15 residues. The V gene's germline CDR1 is MNHEY and CDR2 SVGEGT.